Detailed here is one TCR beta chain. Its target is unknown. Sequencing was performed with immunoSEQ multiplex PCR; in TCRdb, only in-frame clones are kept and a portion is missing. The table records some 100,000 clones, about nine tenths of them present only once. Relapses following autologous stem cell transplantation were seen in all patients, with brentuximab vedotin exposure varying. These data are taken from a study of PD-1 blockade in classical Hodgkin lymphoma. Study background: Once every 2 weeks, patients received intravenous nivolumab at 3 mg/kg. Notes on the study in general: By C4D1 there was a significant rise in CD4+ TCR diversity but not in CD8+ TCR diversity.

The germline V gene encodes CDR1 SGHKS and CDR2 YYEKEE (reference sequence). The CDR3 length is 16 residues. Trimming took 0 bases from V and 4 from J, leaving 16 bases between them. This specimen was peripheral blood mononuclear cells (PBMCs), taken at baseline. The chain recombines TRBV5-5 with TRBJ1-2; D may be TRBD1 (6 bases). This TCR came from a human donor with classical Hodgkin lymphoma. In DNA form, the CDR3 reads TGTGCCAGCAGCTTGGACGTACCGGGGGCGATCTATGGCTACACCTTC. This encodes CASSLDVPGAIYGYTF.